A selection of T cell receptor beta chains follows, all from one sample in a study of T-cell reconstitution after alpha-beta-depleted transplantation in children. TCRdb used MiXCR to reprocess the PCR reads, holding one entry per CDR3 protein. The table has around 340,000 distinct CDR3 sequences, roughly 15% seen once. This specimen was PBMCs, taken from the stem cell graft. The receptors were sampled from a human donor who donated a stem cell graft to a child with Fanconi anemia. The CDR3 runs from the conserved cysteine through the conserved F or W. D genes are given only for firm matches. The size of a clone is reported for some rows only, either as once, few or many, or as a class for expanded clones.

j_gene,v_gene,d_gene,abundance,CDR3aa,CDR3nt
TRBJ1-2,TRBV29-1,.,few,CSVDSSIYGYTF,TGCAGCGTTGACAGCTCAATCTATGGCTACACCTTC
TRBJ1-2,TRBV5-6,.,.,CASSLFGQTGYGYTF,TGTGCCAGCAGCCTCTTCGGACAGACTGGGTATGGCTACACCTTC
TRBJ2-1,TRBV10-3,TRBD2,.,CAISESTPAGVSNEQFF,TGTGCCATCAGTGAGTCGACTCCAGCGGGGGTCAGTAATGAGCAGTTCTTC
TRBJ1-1,TRBV7-2,TRBD1,many,CASSRGQRTEAFF,TGTGCCAGCAGCAGGGGACAGCGCACTGAAGCTTTCTTT
TRBJ1-1,TRBV5-5,.,.,CASSLNIGYTEAFF,TGTGCCAGCAGCTTGAATATAGGGTACACTGAAGCTTTCTTT
TRBJ2-1,TRBV5-1,.,.,CASSYRDYNEQFF,TGCGCCAGCAGCTACCGGGACTACAATGAGCAGTTCTTC
TRBJ1-1,TRBV15,.,.,CATSRDRAPMGTEAFF,TGTGCCACCAGCAGAGATAGGGCACCCATGGGCACTGAAGCTTTCTTT
TRBJ2-1,TRBV5-1,.,many,CASSFGIIGAEQFF,TGCGCCAGCAGCTTCGGGATAATCGGCGCTGAGCAGTTCTTC
TRBJ2-3,TRBV4-3,.,few,CASSHKVVFRADTQYF,TGCGCCAGCAGCCACAAGGTTGTTTTTAGGGCAGATACGCAGTATTTT
TRBJ1-2,TRBV29-1,TRBD1,many,CSVATGTGVPGNYGYTF,TGCAGCGTTGCTACTGGGACAGGGGTTCCGGGTAACTATGGCTACACCTTC
TRBJ2-5,TRBV4-3,.,many,CASSQGSQYQETQYF,TGCGCCAGCAGCCAAGGATCCCAGTACCAAGAGACCCAGTACTTC
TRBJ1-2,TRBV12-3/TRBV12-4,TRBD1,few,CASSRQGAGGGYTF,TGTGCCAGCAGCAGACAGGGGGCGGGGGGCGGCTACACCTTC
TRBJ1-1,TRBV5-1,.,few,CASSDQTRQGAFF,TGCGCCAGCAGCGATCAGACCCGGCAAGGGGCTTTCTTT
TRBJ2-5,TRBV16,.,few,CASSQRAETQYF,TGTGCCAGCAGCCAAAGGGCGGAGACCCAGTACTTC
TRBJ2-2,TRBV6-1,.,.,CATNTGTLNTGELFF,TGTGCCACCAACACCGGGACGCTGAACACCGGGGAGCTGTTTTTT
TRBJ1-2,TRBV9,.,few,CASSVDLGNYGYTF,TGTGCCAGCAGCGTAGATCTGGGGAACTATGGCTACACCTTC
TRBJ2-7,TRBV4-2,TRBD1,few,CASSQDPDRAYEQYF,TGTGCCAGCAGCCAAGACCCGGACAGGGCCTACGAGCAGTACTTC
TRBJ2-1,TRBV7-9,.,.,CASSPHEQFF,TGTGCCAGCAGCCCACATGAGCAGTTCTTC
TRBJ2-5,TRBV5-1,.,few,CASSIFPGETQYF,TGCGCCAGCAGCATCTTCCCGGGGGAGACCCAGTACTTC
TRBJ1-1,TRBV12-3/TRBV12-4,.,.,CASSSQPPRLNTEAFF,TGTGCCAGCAGTTCCCAACCTCCGAGACTGAACACTGAAGCTTTCTTT
TRBJ1-5,TRBV5-1,.,many,CASSLGGQEILIRGQPQHF,TGCGCCAGCAGCTTGGGGGGGCAGGAAATACTCATTAGGGGGCAGCCCCAGCATTTT
TRBJ1-2,TRBV7-9,TRBD1,.,CASSTWRQGLGYGYTF,TGTGCCAGCAGCACGTGGCGACAGGGGTTAGGCTATGGCTACACCTTC
TRBJ1-4,TRBV29-1,TRBD1,few,CSVYGQEGEKLFF,TGCAGCGTTTACGGACAGGAAGGTGAAAAACTGTTTTTT
TRBJ2-3,TRBV7-2,TRBD1,.,CASSSPDRGRDTQYF,TGTGCCAGCAGCTCTCCCGACAGGGGGCGAGATACGCAGTATTTT
TRBJ2-3,TRBV6-5,.,many,CASSYGRTDTQYF,TGTGCCAGCAGTTACGGTCGGACAGATACGCAGTATTTT